These 9 T cell receptor beta chains share one sample of origin, sequenced in a study of T cell responses to AZD1222 COVID-19 vaccine. TCRdb's copy holds only in-frame clones and misses some; the assay was immunoSEQ multiplex PCR. The sample yields more than 110,000 clones, roughly nine tenths seen once. Sequenced here: peripheral blood, sampled on day 0 of AZD1222 vaccination. The receptors were sampled from an adult in good health.

This chain uses TRBV2 with TRBJ1-4; perhaps TRBD1 as D (6 bases). Trimming took 6 bases from V and 8 from J, leaving 19 bases between them. The length of the CDR3 is 15 residues. Germline assignment: CDR1 SNHLY and CDR2 FYNNEI. The chain's CDR3 is CASRSAGGRGEKLFF. CDR3 bases: TGTGCCAGCAGGTCTGCCGGGGGGCGCGGGGAAAAACTGTTTTTT.

The rearrangement links TRBV24-1 to TRBJ2-3; no reliable D call. The CDR3 has 14 residues. The V end was cut by 2 bases, the J end by 2 bases, with 7 bases between. Germline lookup yields CDR1 KGHDR and CDR2 SFDVKD. CDR3 in amino acids: CATSDWQNTDTQYF. In DNA, the CDR3 is TGTGCCACCAGTGATTGGCAGAACACAGATACGCAGTATTTT.

This chain joins TRBV19 and TRBJ1-4; tentatively, D is TRBD1 (5 bases). Germline V gene lookup returns CDR1 LNHDA and CDR2 SQIVND (reference sequence). The V end lost 2 bases, the J end lost 5 bases, and 6 bases lay between the germline ends. This CDR3 comprises 13 residues. CDR3 nucleotide sequence: TGTGCCAGTAGTATAAACAGGAATGAAAAACTGTTTTTT. It encodes CASSINRNEKLFF. The whole variable domain, remainder taken from reference TRBV19 and TRBJ1-4, is DGGITQSPKYLFRKEGQNVTLSCEQNLNHDAMYWYRQDPGQGLRLIYYSQIVNDFQKGDIAEGYSVSREKKESFPLTVTSAQKNPTAFYLCASSINRNEKLFFGSGTQLSVL.

V is TRBV24-1 and J is TRBJ2-3; D may match TRBD1 or TRBD2 (6 bases each). The length of the CDR3 is 15 residues. V was clipped by 4 bases and J by 0 bases, with 10 bases between them. The germline V gene has CDR1 KGHDR and CDR2 SFDVKD. This chain's CDR3 is CATSDPGASTDTQYF. DNA for the CDR3: TGTGCCACCAGTGACCCGGGGGCAAGCACAGATACGCAGTATTTT.

The chain links TRBV9 to TRBJ2-1; D gene unclear. Germline assignment: CDR1 SGDLS and CDR2 YYNGEE. This CDR3 has 14 residues. V lost 0 bases to trimming and J lost 3 bases, with 7 bases between them. DNA of the CDR3: TGTGCCAGCAGCGTAGCGATGGGCTACAATGAGCAGTTCTTC. It codes for CASSVAMGYNEQFF.

V gene TRBV7-2 combines with J gene TRBJ1-5, with D possibly being TRBD1 (5 bases). V gave up 3 bases and J gave up 9 bases, with 15 bases separating them. The CDR3 contains 14 residues. Germline CDR1 SGHTA, CDR2 FQGNSA. DNA for the CDR3: TGTGCCAGCAGCTTCCGGGGGGTCGGGGTGCCCCAGCATTTT. Translation gives CASSFRGVGVPQHF.

The CDR3 DNA sequence: TGTGCTAGTGGTTTGGGGCGGGAGGGCCTCAGTGGTGAGCAGTTCTTC. Residues: CASGLGREGLSGEQFF. The chain joins TRBV12-5 to TRBJ2-1; 9 bases agree with TRBD2. With V trimmed by 1 base and J by 9 bases, 10 bases remained unmatched. CDR1 is LGHNT and CDR2 is FRNRAP in the germline V gene. This CDR3 has 16 residues.

V is TRBV12-3 or TRBV12-4 and J is TRBJ2-7; 7 nucleotides align to TRBD1. The CDR3 runs to 13 residues. The J segment lost 3 bases and the V segment lost 6 bases, leaving 5 bases of the junction unmatched. CDR3 in DNA: TGTGCCAGCAGCAACAGGGGTCTCTACGAGCAGTACTTC. Translated, it gives CASSNRGLYEQYF.

The V gene is TRBV5-4, the J gene TRBJ2-4; D gene unclear. V lost 3 bases, J lost 5 bases, and 18 bases lay in between. The CDR3 covers 16 residues. Germline V gene data show CDR1 as SGHNT and CDR2 as YYREEE (reference sequence). The CDR3 is CASSSPRLMYENIQYF. In nucleotides, the CDR3 is TGTGCCAGCAGCTCCCCCCGGCTGATGTATGAAAACATTCAGTACTTC.